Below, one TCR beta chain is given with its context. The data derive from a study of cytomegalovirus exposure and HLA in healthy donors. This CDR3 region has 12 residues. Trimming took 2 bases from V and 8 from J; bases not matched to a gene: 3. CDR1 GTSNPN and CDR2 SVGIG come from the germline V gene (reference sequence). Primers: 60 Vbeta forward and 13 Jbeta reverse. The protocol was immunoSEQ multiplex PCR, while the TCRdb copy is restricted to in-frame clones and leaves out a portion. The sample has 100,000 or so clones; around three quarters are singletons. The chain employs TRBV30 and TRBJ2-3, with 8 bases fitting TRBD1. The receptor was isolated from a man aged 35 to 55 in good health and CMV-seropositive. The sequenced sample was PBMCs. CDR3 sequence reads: CAWSQGAGTQYF. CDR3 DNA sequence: TGTGCCTGGAGTCAGGGGGCCGGTACGCAGTATTTT.